The clone carrying this T cell receptor (beta chain) has a count of ten or more. The sample belongs to a study of CD8+CD57+ T cells in acquired aplastic anemia. In the study overall: On average, sorted CD4+ and CD8+ cells gave 3.2 ug of DNA.

Investigators profiled TCR beta VDJ and CDR3 from genomic DNA template. Each CDR3 protein gets one entry after TCRdb re-called the reads with MiXCR. The data show approximately 80,000 distinct CDR3 sequences, about 70% seen once. The sequenced patients had an expansion of CD8+CD57+ cells seen by flow cytometry. This CDR3 has 12 amino acids. Germline V gives CDR1 LNHDA, CDR2 SQIVND (reference sequence). V was trimmed by 9 bases and J by 7 bases, leaving 15 bases between them. The sample consisted of sorted CD4+, CD8+, or CD8+CD57+ T cells (not recorded which) from PBMCs. V usage is TRBV19 and J usage is TRBJ2-5; tentative D call: TRBD1 (6 bases). The TCR comes from a human donor with aplastic anemia. The CDR3 DNA reads as TGTGCCAGCGAACAGGGCGGAGGGACCCAGTACTTC. Translated: CASEQGGGTQYF. Full variable domain (remainder filled in from reference TRBV19 and TRBJ2-5): DGGITQSPKYLFRKEGQNVTLSCEQNLNHDAMYWYRQDPGQGLRLIYYSQIVNDFQKGDIAEGYSVSREKKESFPLTVTSAQKNPTAFYLCASEQGGGTQYFGPGTRLLVL.